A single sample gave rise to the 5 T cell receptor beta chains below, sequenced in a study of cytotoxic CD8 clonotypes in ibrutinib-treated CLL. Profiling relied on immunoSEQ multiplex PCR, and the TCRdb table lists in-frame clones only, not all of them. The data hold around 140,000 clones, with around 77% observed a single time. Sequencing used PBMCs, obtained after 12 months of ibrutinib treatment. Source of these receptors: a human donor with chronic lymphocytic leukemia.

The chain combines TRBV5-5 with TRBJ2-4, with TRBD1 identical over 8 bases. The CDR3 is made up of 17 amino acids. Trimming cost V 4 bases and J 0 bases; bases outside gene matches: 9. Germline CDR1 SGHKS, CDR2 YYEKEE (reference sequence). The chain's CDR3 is CASSGRQGTLAKNIQYF. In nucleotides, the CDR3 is TGTGCCAGCAGCGGAAGACAGGGGACTTTAGCCAAAAACATTCAGTACTTC.

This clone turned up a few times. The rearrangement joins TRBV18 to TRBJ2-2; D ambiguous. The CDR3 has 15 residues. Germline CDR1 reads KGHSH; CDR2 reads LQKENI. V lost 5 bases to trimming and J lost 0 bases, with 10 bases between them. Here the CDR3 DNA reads TGTGCCAGCTCATTCAGGAGTACGAACACCGGGGAGCTGTTTTTT. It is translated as CASSFRSTNTGELFF.

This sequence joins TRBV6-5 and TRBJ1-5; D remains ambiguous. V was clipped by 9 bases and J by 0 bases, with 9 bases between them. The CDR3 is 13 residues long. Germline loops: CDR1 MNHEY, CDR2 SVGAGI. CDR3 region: CASGLNSNQPQHF. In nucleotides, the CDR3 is TGTGCCAGTGGACTTAATAGCAATCAGCCCCAGCATTTT.

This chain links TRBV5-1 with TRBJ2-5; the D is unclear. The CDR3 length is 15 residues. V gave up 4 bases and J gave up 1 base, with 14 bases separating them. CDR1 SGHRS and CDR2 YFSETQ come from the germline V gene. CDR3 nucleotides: TGCGCCAGCAGCCTGGAAGGGCTTCTCCAAGAGACCCAGTACTTC. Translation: CASSLEGLLQETQYF.

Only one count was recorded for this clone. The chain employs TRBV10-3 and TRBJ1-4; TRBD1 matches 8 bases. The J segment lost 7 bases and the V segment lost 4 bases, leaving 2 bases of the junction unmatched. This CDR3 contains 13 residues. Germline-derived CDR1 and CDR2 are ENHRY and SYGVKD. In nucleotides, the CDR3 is TGTGCCATCAGTGGTACAGGGGGTGAAAAACTGTTTTTT. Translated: CAISGTGGEKLFF.